Shown below are 28 T cell receptor beta chains from a single sample sequenced in a study of blood T cell repertoires in COVID-19. TCRdb keeps only in-frame clones here, not all; method: immunoSEQ multiplex PCR. Among about 260,000 clones, around 90% were seen once, and the ten largest hold approximately 2.9%. The specimen was PBMCs or T cells enriched from blood (not recorded which). Receptors originate from a middle-aged man who had been exposed to COVID-19.

The rearrangement joins TRBV11-3 to TRBJ2-2; no clear D gene. The ends were cut back, 3 bases at V and 5 bases at J, with 7 bases in the middle. CDR3 length: 13 residues. Per germline, CDR1 SGHNT and CDR2 YENEEA. The CDR3, as DNA: TGTGCCAGCAGCTTTAGTTATACCGGGGAGCTGTTTTTT. It is translated as CASSFSYTGELFF.

The gene calls are TRBV3-1 (or the pseudogene TRBV3-2) and TRBJ1-5; 7 bases match TRBD1. Trimming took 1 base from V and 1 from J; bases not matched to a gene: 7. The CDR3 contains 17 residues. The germline V gene has CDR1 LGHDT and CDR2 YNNKEL (reference sequence). CDR3 sequence reads: CASSQAPWTGSNQPQHF. For the CDR3, the DNA is TGTGCCAGCAGCCAAGCCCCCTGGACAGGCAGCAATCAGCCCCAGCATTTT.

The rearrangement links TRBV18 to TRBJ2-7, with D perhaps matching TRBD1 (5 bases). Per the germline V gene, CDR1 is KGHSH and CDR2 is LQKENI. The CDR3 loop spans 14 amino acids. V was pared by 0 bases and J by 6 bases, with 12 bases between. DNA for the CDR3: TGTGCCAGCTCACCACCCAGGGATGGCGGCGAGCAGTACTTC. This encodes CASSPPRDGGEQYF.

This chain connects TRBV2 to TRBJ2-7; TRBD2 aligns across 10 bases. With V trimmed by 4 bases and J by 7 bases, 7 bases remained unmatched. The CDR3 covers 14 residues. Looked up from germline, CDR1 is SNHLY and CDR2 is FYNNEI. CDR3 in DNA: TGTGCCAGCAGTGGGACTAGCGGAGGCGGGGAGCAGTACTTC. Protein: CASSGTSGGGEQYF.

The chain employs TRBV3-1 (or the pseudogene TRBV3-2) and TRBJ2-1, with 7 bases fitting TRBD1. Germline trimming cut 1 base from V and 5 bases from J; bases unmatched to any gene: 2. The CDR3 length is 14 residues. Germline V gene lookup returns CDR1 LGHDT and CDR2 YNNKEL (reference sequence). The chain's CDR3 is CASSQGQGNNEQFF. DNA for the CDR3: TGTGCCAGCAGCCAAGGACAGGGAAACAATGAGCAGTTCTTC.

The chain combines TRBV19 with TRBJ2-7; 9 positions agree with TRBD1. V lost 8 bases and J lost 3; bases outside the gene matches: 14. This CDR3 is built from 16 residues. Germline V CDR1 and CDR2: LNHDA, SQIVND (reference sequence). The CDR3 is CASGGGQGISLYEQYF. In DNA form, the CDR3 reads TGTGCCAGTGGTGGGGGACAGGGCATTTCGCTCTACGAGCAGTACTTC.

The chain uses TRBV7-2 and TRBJ1-4; TRBD1 matches 7 bases. V trimming: 8 bases; J trimming: 1 base; junction bases outside the gene matches: 4. The germline CDR1 and CDR2 sequences are SGHTA and FQGNSA. The CDR3 extends over 14 amino acids. CDR3 amino acids: CASARDRTNEKLFF. CDR3 bases: TGTGCCAGCGCCCGGGACAGAACTAATGAAAAACTGTTTTTT. The full variable domain, rest sourced from reference TRBV7-2 and TRBJ1-4, is GAGVSQSPSNKVTEKGKDVELRCDPISGHTALYWYRQSLGQGLEFLIYFQGNSAPDKSGLPSDRFSAERTGGSVSTLTIQRTQQEDSAVYLCASARDRTNEKLFFGSGTQLSVL.

The rearrangement uses TRBV4-2 and TRBJ1-2, with D possibly TRBD1 on 6 matching bases. CDR1 and CDR2 from the germline V gene are LGHNA and YNFKEQ. V was clipped by 0 bases and J by 7 bases, with 15 bases between them. The CDR3 contains 15 residues. In nucleotides, the CDR3 is TGTGCCAGCAGCCAAGATAGGGCGACAGGAGGTGGCTACACCTTC. The encoded protein is CASSQDRATGGGYTF.

V is TRBV30 and J is TRBJ1-6, with D possibly matching TRBD1 (6 bases). Germline V gives CDR1 GTSNPN, CDR2 SVGIG (reference sequence). V dropped 4 bases and J dropped 7 bases, with 17 bases sitting between them. The CDR3 sequence is 15 residues long. DNA for the CDR3: TGTGCCTGGATGAAGGGGGTCCTGGGGAATTCACCCCTCCACTTT. Its protein is CAWMKGVLGNSPLHF.

The J gene is TRBJ2-1, the V gene TRBV28, with 8 nucleotides matching TRBD1. The CDR3 is made up of 16 amino acids. The germline V gene encodes CDR1 MDHEN and CDR2 SYDVKM. J gave up 2 bases and V 3 bases, and 6 bases lay outside the gene matches. CDR3 residues: CASSFPVTGAYNEQFF. CDR3 DNA sequence: TGTGCCAGCAGTTTCCCTGTGACAGGGGCCTACAATGAGCAGTTCTTC. The full variable domain, completed using reference TRBV28 and TRBJ2-1, is DVKVTQSSRYLVKRTGEKVFLECVQDMDHENMFWYRQDPGLGLRLIYFSYDVKMKEKGDIPEGYSVSREKKERFSLILESASTNQTSMYLCASSFPVTGAYNEQFFGPGTRLTVL.

This clone was recorded once. The chain couples TRBV18 to TRBJ1-1; D possibly corresponds to TRBD1 (5 bases). Germline assignment: CDR1 KGHSH and CDR2 LQKENI. V lost 5 bases to trimming and J lost 0 bases, with 16 bases between them. This CDR3 comprises 16 residues. The CDR3 protein is CASSRGGSLVNTEAFF. The CDR3 bases are TGTGCCAGCTCAAGGGGTGGTAGCCTGGTGAACACTGAAGCTTTCTTT. The full variable domain, its missing parts supplied by reference TRBV18 and TRBJ1-1, is NAGVMQNPRHLVRRRGQEARLRCSPMKGHSHVYWYRQLPEEGLKFMVYLQKENIIDESGMPKERFSAEFPKEGPSILRIQQVVRGDSAAYFCASSRGGSLVNTEAFFGQGTRLTVV.

The chain joins TRBV5-1 to TRBJ2-1; 9 bases match TRBD2. CDR3 length equals 16 residues. Germline V gene lookup returns CDR1 SGHRS and CDR2 YFSETQ. The ends lost 4 bases at V and 8 bases at J; junction bases unmatched: 13. CDR3 region: CASSQTVVAGVHEQFF. The CDR3 DNA reads TGCGCCAGCAGCCAAACGGTGGTAGCGGGGGTTCATGAGCAGTTCTTC.

J is TRBJ1-5 and V is TRBV6-1; D is ambiguous. Germline V gives CDR1 MNHNS, CDR2 SASEGT. V was shortened by 2 bases and J by 6 bases, with 8 bases between the two germline ends. The length of the CDR3 is 13 residues. CDR3 sequence reads: CASSESGPQPQHF. The CDR3 DNA reads as TGTGCCAGCAGTGAAAGCGGGCCTCAGCCCCAGCATTTT.

The chain uses TRBV30 and TRBJ2-3, with 7 nucleotides matching TRBD2. The CDR3 runs to 16 residues. V lost 0 bases and J lost 4; bases outside the gene matches: 10. Per germline, CDR1 GTSNPN and CDR2 SVGIG (reference sequence). Here the CDR3 DNA reads TGTGCCTGGAGTGTATTTGGCGGGAGTTCGGCAGATACGCAGTATTTT. This sequence encodes CAWSVFGGSSADTQYF.

The chain recombines TRBV28 with TRBJ1-6; no definite D call. CDR1 MDHEN and CDR2 SYDVKM come from the germline V gene. V gave up 3 bases and J gave up 7 bases, with 16 bases separating them. The CDR3 loop spans 16 amino acids. The CDR3 is CASSFLRVRRNSPLHF. In DNA, the CDR3 is TGTGCCAGCAGTTTTTTGAGGGTCAGGAGGAATTCACCCCTCCACTTT. The full variable domain, in which reference TRBV28 and TRBJ1-6 provide the parts outside the CDR3, is DVKVTQSSRYLVKRTGEKVFLECVQDMDHENMFWYRQDPGLGLRLIYFSYDVKMKEKGDIPEGYSVSREKKERFSLILESASTNQTSMYLCASSFLRVRRNSPLHFGNGTRLTVT.

The chain links TRBV7-9 to TRBJ1-1; tentative D call: TRBD1 (5 bases). The CDR3 is made up of 15 amino acids. Trimming pared 2 bases from V and 4 bases from J, leaving 14 bases between. Germline-derived CDR1 and CDR2 are SEHNR and FQNEAQ (reference sequence). In DNA form, the CDR3 reads TGTGCCAGCAGCTTAACGGGGGTCTATCCCACTGAAGCTTTCTTT. Amino acid sequence: CASSLTGVYPTEAFF.

This chain connects TRBV11-3 to TRBJ1-5, with D perhaps matching TRBD1 (6 bases). CDR1 and CDR2 from the germline V gene are SGHNT and YENEEA. V lost 10 bases and J 0 bases, leaving 16 bases between the germline ends. CDR3 length equals 15 residues. CDR3 loop: CAKGEGEYSNQPQHF. CDR3 DNA sequence: TGTGCCAAGGGGGAAGGGGAATATAGCAATCAGCCCCAGCATTTT. The complete variable domain, with remaining parts taken from reference TRBV11-3 and TRBJ1-5, reads EAGVVQSPRYKIIEKKQPVAFWCNPISGHNTLYWYLQNLGQGPELLIRYENEEAVDDSQLPKDRFSAERLKGVDSTLKIQPAELGDSAVYLCAKGEGEYSNQPQHFGDGTRLSIL.

The rearrangement links TRBV27 to TRBJ1-1; D uncertain. CDR1 is MNHEY, CDR2 SMNVEV, per germline (reference sequence). The ends were cut back, 3 bases at V and 4 bases at J, with 12 bases in the middle. This CDR3 has 14 residues. The chain's CDR3 is CASSFQAGATEAFF. DNA of the CDR3: TGTGCCAGCAGTTTTCAGGCCGGCGCCACTGAAGCTTTCTTT.

CDR3 sequence: CASSVRRDSYNEQFF. In DNA, the CDR3 is TGTGCCAGCAGCGTAAGGCGGGATTCCTACAATGAGCAGTTCTTC. This chain connects TRBV9 to TRBJ2-1; tentative D call: TRBD2 (6 bases). This CDR3 contains 15 residues. V lost 1 base and J lost 1, with 9 bases in between. In germline, CDR1 is SGDLS, CDR2 YYNGEE.

V gene TRBV12-3 or TRBV12-4 combines with J gene TRBJ2-1; possibly TRBD2 for D (5 bases). This CDR3 region has 11 residues. V lost 3 bases and J lost 10, with 7 bases in between. In nucleotides, the CDR3 is TGTGCCAGCAGTTTGCGAGGGGAGCAGTTCTTC. This encodes CASSLRGEQFF.

In this sample, this clone turned up once. J is TRBJ2-3 and V is TRBV19, with TRBD2 matching over 9 bases. Per the germline V gene, CDR1 is LNHDA and CDR2 is SQIVND (reference sequence). CDR3 length: 16 amino acids. V lost 5 bases, J lost 1 base, and 7 bases stayed unmatched. CDR3 loop: CASSALAGDRTDTQYF. The DNA of the CDR3 is TGTGCCAGTAGTGCGTTAGCGGGAGATCGCACAGATACGCAGTATTTT.

This CDR3 is CASSLGPGGPTGELFF. The CDR3 DNA reads as TGTGCCAGCAGCTTAGGTCCGGGAGGGCCAACCGGGGAGCTGTTTTTT. The V and J genes are TRBV7-3 and TRBJ2-2; 8 nucleotides line up with TRBD2. J gave up 5 bases and V 2 bases, and 7 bases lay outside the gene matches. The CDR3 totals 16 residues. Germline CDR1 is SGHTA and CDR2 is FQGTGA.

V gene TRBV2 combines with J gene TRBJ2-7; 7 nucleotides match TRBD1. V lost 3 bases to trimming and J lost 2 bases; unmatched junction nucleotides: 7. The V gene's germline CDR1 is SNHLY and CDR2 FYNNEI. CDR3 length equals 15 residues. In DNA form, the CDR3 reads TGTGCCAGCAGTGAGTCTCGGACAGGTACCTACGAGCAGTACTTC. Translated: CASSESRTGTYEQYF.

This chain connects TRBV7-6 to TRBJ2-7, with 8 bases lining up with TRBD2. The trim removed 5 bases at V and 0 bases at J, leaving 9 bases unmatched. This CDR3 has 16 amino acids. Germline loops: CDR1 SGHVS, CDR2 FNYEAQ. CDR3 nucleotide sequence: TGTGCCAGCAGCATACATACAGGGACTAGCTCCTACGAGCAGTACTTC. Its protein is CASSIHTGTSSYEQYF.

This chain joins TRBV19 and TRBJ1-5; D is perhaps TRBD1 (5 bases). CDR3 length equals 14 residues. CDR1 is LNHDA, CDR2 SQIVND, per germline (reference sequence). Trimming removed 3 bases at V and 3 bases at J, with 9 bases between. The CDR3 is CASSIWGVNQPQHF. For the CDR3, the DNA is TGTGCCAGTAGTATTTGGGGGGTCAATCAGCCCCAGCATTTT. Filled out from reference TRBV19 and TRBJ1-5, the complete variable domain reads DGGITQSPKYLFRKEGQNVTLSCEQNLNHDAMYWYRQDPGQGLRLIYYSQIVNDFQKGDIAEGYSVSREKKESFPLTVTSAQKNPTAFYLCASSIWGVNQPQHFGDGTRLSIL.

Notes on this clone: One junction end disagrees with the germline gene, perhaps due to a read error. The genes are TRBV5-1 and TRBJ2-7; 9 bases line up with TRBD1. The CDR3 length is 14 residues. Germline V CDR1 and CDR2: SGHRS, YFSETQ. CDR3 region: CASSWGQGSNEQYF. DNA for the CDR3: TGCGCCAGCAGCTGGGGACAGGGCTCCAACGAGCAGTACTTC.

This rearrangement joins TRBV3-1 (or the pseudogene TRBV3-2) to TRBJ2-3; D is ambiguous. V lost 5 bases and J lost 2, with 5 bases in between. CDR1 is LGHDT and CDR2 is YNNKEL in the germline V gene (reference sequence). The CDR3 is 12 residues long. CDR3 protein: CASSYSTDTQYF. The CDR3 DNA reads as TGTGCCAGCAGCTATTCCACAGATACGCAGTATTTT.

The rearrangement links TRBV5-1 to TRBJ2-2; 7 bases agree with TRBD1. The length of the CDR3 is 13 residues. Germline CDR1 SGHRS, CDR2 YFSETQ. After removal of 4 bases from V and 3 bases from J, the junction contained 0 bases not matched to a gene. The CDR3 region is CASSDRDTGELFF. CDR3 coding DNA: TGCGCCAGCAGCGACAGGGACACCGGGGAGCTGTTTTTT.